The source of this T cell receptor beta chain is a study of blood T cell repertoires in COVID-19. Measured with immunoSEQ multiplex PCR; TCRdb has only the in-frame clones, and not every one. The sample consists of 150,000 or so clones, roughly 90% of them appearing once. Germline-derived CDR1 and CDR2 are LGHDT and YNNKEL (reference sequence). CDR3 length: 15 residues. Trimming took 1 base from V and 0 from J, leaving 9 bases between them. The sequenced sample consisted of peripheral blood. The J gene is TRBJ1-2, the V gene TRBV3-1 (or the pseudogene TRBV3-2); no definite D call. The TCR originated in a woman in her 70s with acute or convalescent COVID-19. The CDR3 loop reads CASSQGGVANYGYTF. CDR3 DNA sequence: TGTGCCAGCAGCCAAGGAGGCGTCGCTAACTATGGCTACACCTTC.